This is a list of T cell receptor beta chains from one sample in a study of T cell responses to AZD1222 COVID-19 vaccine. Sequenced by immunoSEQ multiplex PCR; TCRdb stores in-frame clones only, minus some. The sample lists 100,000 to 150,000 clones; 70% to 90% were seen once. This sample comprised peripheral blood, obtained on day 0 of AZD1222 vaccination. These receptors were obtained from an adult in good health. CDR3s include the opening cysteine and the closing phenylalanine or tryptophan. D genes are given only for firm matches. A clone size is listed for some rows: how often the clone was seen (once, few, many), or a class if it is expanded.

J gene: TRBJ1-2; V gene: TRBV28; clone size: NA; D gene: NA; CDR3 protein: CASSWAQDYGYTF; CDR3 DNA: TGTGCCAGCAGTTGGGCCCAGGACTATGGCTACACCTTC
J gene: TRBJ2-7; V gene: TRBV7-2; clone size: once; D gene: NA; CDR3 protein: CASSLVGGPYEQYF; CDR3 DNA: TGTGCCAGCAGCTTAGTGGGGGGGCCCTACGAGCAGTACTTC
J gene: TRBJ2-1; V gene: TRBV28; clone size: NA; D gene: NA; CDR3 protein: CASIHRVSDEQFF; CDR3 DNA: TGTGCCAGCATCCACAGGGTTTCCGATGAGCAGTTCTTC
J gene: TRBJ1-3; V gene: TRBV7-9; clone size: NA; D gene: TRBD1; CDR3 protein: CASSDQGASGNTIYF; CDR3 DNA: TGTGCCAGCAGCGACCAGGGGGCATCTGGAAACACCATATATTTT
J gene: TRBJ1-1; V gene: TRBV30; clone size: NA; D gene: TRBD1; CDR3 protein: CAWSVQGDTEAFF; CDR3 DNA: TGTGCCTGGAGTGTACAGGGGGACACTGAAGCTTTCTTT
J gene: TRBJ1-5; V gene: TRBV28; clone size: NA; D gene: NA; CDR3 protein: CASSTNQPNQPQHF; CDR3 DNA: TGTGCCAGCAGCACCAACCAACCCAATCAGCCCCAGCATTTT
J gene: TRBJ1-5; V gene: TRBV24-1; clone size: NA; D gene: NA; CDR3 protein: CATSEGGYNQPQHF; CDR3 DNA: TGTGCCACCAGTGAGGGGGGGTACAATCAGCCCCAGCATTTT
J gene: TRBJ2-3; V gene: TRBV4-3; clone size: NA; D gene: NA; CDR3 protein: CASSQGRGDTQYF; CDR3 DNA: TGCGCCAGCAGCCAAGGTCGAGGAGATACGCAGTATTTT
J gene: TRBJ2-1; V gene: TRBV10-2; clone size: NA; D gene: TRBD2; CDR3 protein: CASSATGGVNEQFF; CDR3 DNA: TGCGCCAGCAGTGCCACGGGAGGTGTAAATGAGCAGTTCTTC
J gene: TRBJ1-5; V gene: TRBV5-1; clone size: once; D gene: NA; CDR3 protein: CASRYDYRADQPQHF; CDR3 DNA: TGCGCCAGCAGATATGATTACAGGGCGGATCAGCCCCAGCATTTT
J gene: TRBJ2-7; V gene: TRBV6-5; clone size: NA; D gene: TRBD2; CDR3 protein: CASSSLAGASSYEQYF; CDR3 DNA: TGTGCCAGCAGTTCGCTAGCGGGTGCAAGCTCCTACGAGCAGTACTTC
J gene: TRBJ1-3; V gene: TRBV11-3; clone size: NA; D gene: NA; CDR3 protein: CASSSLRRGRSGNTIYF; CDR3 DNA: TGTGCCAGCAGCTCCCTTCGACGGGGTCGATCTGGAAACACCATATATTTT
J gene: TRBJ2-2; V gene: TRBV5-1; clone size: NA; D gene: NA; CDR3 protein: CASSLSVPNTGELFF; CDR3 DNA: TGCGCCAGCAGCTTGTCAGTCCCGAACACCGGGGAGCTGTTTTTT
J gene: TRBJ1-2; V gene: TRBV28; clone size: NA; D gene: TRBD1; CDR3 protein: CASRASDRDHGYTF; CDR3 DNA: TGTGCCAGCAGGGCTTCCGACAGGGACCATGGCTACACCTTC
J gene: TRBJ2-7; V gene: TRBV15; clone size: once; D gene: TRBD1; CDR3 protein: CATSRGGQVGTYEQYF; CDR3 DNA: TGTGCCACCAGCAGAGGGGGACAGGTAGGGACCTACGAGCAGTACTTC
J gene: TRBJ1-3; V gene: TRBV4-2; clone size: NA; D gene: NA; CDR3 protein: CASSHETRAGNTIYF; CDR3 DNA: TGTGCCAGCAGCCATGAGACTAGGGCAGGAAACACCATATATTTT
J gene: TRBJ2-7; V gene: TRBV28; clone size: NA; D gene: NA; CDR3 protein: CASSLKGYEQYF; CDR3 DNA: TGTGCCAGCAGTTTAAAGGGTTACGAGCAGTACTTC
J gene: TRBJ1-1; V gene: TRBV28; clone size: NA; D gene: TRBD1; CDR3 protein: CASRRTGAVGTEAFF; CDR3 DNA: TGTGCCAGCAGGAGGACAGGGGCAGTTGGAACTGAAGCTTTCTTT
J gene: TRBJ1-3; V gene: TRBV28; clone size: NA; D gene: NA; CDR3 protein: CASSLAGVRNTIYF; CDR3 DNA: TGTGCCAGCAGTTTAGCGGGGGTTCGAAACACCATATATTTT
J gene: TRBJ2-6; V gene: TRBV7-3; clone size: NA; D gene: NA; CDR3 protein: CASSLTVSGANVLTF; CDR3 DNA: TGTGCCAGCAGCTTAACGGTCTCTGGGGCCAACGTCCTGACTTTC
J gene: TRBJ2-2; V gene: TRBV19; clone size: NA; D gene: TRBD1; CDR3 protein: CASSVTGEAGELFF; CDR3 DNA: TGTGCCAGTAGTGTGACAGGGGAGGCCGGGGAGCTGTTTTTT
J gene: TRBJ2-1; V gene: TRBV2; clone size: NA; D gene: TRBD1; CDR3 protein: CASRPDRDVYNEQFF; CDR3 DNA: TGTGCCAGCAGGCCGGACAGGGATGTCTACAATGAGCAGTTCTTC
J gene: TRBJ1-6; V gene: TRBV7-2; clone size: NA; D gene: NA; CDR3 protein: CASSLGTPHGGSPLHF; CDR3 DNA: TGTGCCAGCAGCTTAGGGACACCTCACGGAGGTTCACCCCTCCACTTT
J gene: TRBJ2-7; V gene: TRBV6-5; clone size: NA; D gene: NA; CDR3 protein: CASSTPDRYEQYF; CDR3 DNA: TGTGCCAGCAGTACCCCCGACAGGTACGAGCAGTACTTC
J gene: TRBJ1-4; V gene: TRBV7-7; clone size: NA; D gene: NA; CDR3 protein: CASSLVLGDMDEKLFF; CDR3 DNA: TGTGCTAGCAGCTTAGTATTAGGGGATATGGATGAAAAACTGTTTTTT
J gene: TRBJ2-3; V gene: TRBV18; clone size: NA; D gene: NA; CDR3 protein: CASSLLRTDTQYF; CDR3 DNA: TGTGCCAGCTCACTCCTTCGAACAGATACGCAGTATTTT
J gene: TRBJ2-1; V gene: TRBV5-4; clone size: NA; D gene: NA; CDR3 protein: CASSYSSSYNEQFF; CDR3 DNA: TGTGCCAGCAGCTATTCAAGCTCCTACAATGAGCAGTTCTTC
J gene: TRBJ1-5; V gene: TRBV15; clone size: once; D gene: TRBD1; CDR3 protein: CATSRDDRGQPQHF; CDR3 DNA: TGTGCCACCAGCAGAGATGACAGGGGTCAGCCCCAGCATTTT
J gene: TRBJ2-1; V gene: TRBV15; clone size: NA; D gene: NA; CDR3 protein: CATSSGRYNEQFF; CDR3 DNA: TGTGCCACCAGTAGTGGGAGATACAATGAGCAGTTCTTC
J gene: TRBJ2-3; V gene: TRBV6-5; clone size: NA; D gene: NA; CDR3 protein: CASYTRDTQYF; CDR3 DNA: TGTGCCAGCTATACCCGGGATACGCAGTATTTT
J gene: TRBJ2-7; V gene: TRBV14; clone size: NA; D gene: NA; CDR3 protein: CASSQVPDEQYF; CDR3 DNA: TGTGCCAGCAGCCAAGTCCCTGACGAGCAGTACTTC
J gene: TRBJ2-5; V gene: TRBV19; clone size: NA; D gene: NA; CDR3 protein: CASSKDHQYQETQYF; CDR3 DNA: TGTGCCAGTAGTAAGGACCATCAGTACCAAGAGACCCAGTACTTC
J gene: TRBJ1-5; V gene: TRBV9; clone size: NA; D gene: NA; CDR3 protein: CASSVGWALNQPQHF; CDR3 DNA: TGTGCCAGCAGCGTAGGTTGGGCACTCAATCAGCCCCAGCATTTT
J gene: TRBJ2-7; V gene: TRBV12-3/TRBV12-4; clone size: NA; D gene: NA; CDR3 protein: CASMNRVGFEQYF; CDR3 DNA: TGTGCCAGCATGAACAGGGTTGGGTTCGAGCAGTACTTC
J gene: TRBJ1-1; V gene: TRBV7-3; clone size: once; D gene: NA; CDR3 protein: CASSLLGGREAFF; CDR3 DNA: TGTGCCAGCAGCTTACTGGGGGGCCGTGAAGCTTTCTTT
J gene: TRBJ1-5; V gene: TRBV2; clone size: NA; D gene: TRBD1; CDR3 protein: CASTLDRAGQPQHF; CDR3 DNA: TGTGCCAGCACCTTGGACAGGGCGGGACAGCCCCAGCATTTT
J gene: TRBJ2-1; V gene: TRBV5-1; clone size: NA; D gene: NA; CDR3 protein: CASSYTRSSYNEQFF; CDR3 DNA: TGCGCCAGCAGCTACACCAGGAGCTCCTACAATGAGCAGTTCTTC
J gene: TRBJ2-6; V gene: TRBV9; clone size: NA; D gene: NA; CDR3 protein: CASSVVGSGANVLTF; CDR3 DNA: TGTGCCAGCAGCGTAGTCGGCTCTGGGGCCAACGTCCTGACTTTC
J gene: TRBJ1-6; V gene: TRBV7-2; clone size: NA; D gene: NA; CDR3 protein: CASSPLYAASYNSPLHF; CDR3 DNA: TGTGCCAGCAGCCCCCTATATGCGGCGAGCTATAATTCACCCCTCCACTTT
J gene: TRBJ1-2; V gene: TRBV19; clone size: NA; D gene: TRBD1; CDR3 protein: CASSIPGGDYGYTF; CDR3 DNA: TGTGCCAGTAGTATTCCAGGGGGCGACTATGGCTACACCTTC
J gene: TRBJ2-5; V gene: TRBV7-3; clone size: NA; D gene: TRBD2; CDR3 protein: CASSSAGRAAETQYF; CDR3 DNA: TGTGCCAGCAGCTCTGCGGGGAGGGCCGCGGAGACCCAGTACTTC
J gene: TRBJ2-7; V gene: TRBV30; clone size: NA; D gene: NA; CDR3 protein: CAWSVSGGGKYF; CDR3 DNA: TGTGCCTGGAGTGTTAGCGGAGGGGGGAAGTACTTC
J gene: TRBJ1-5; V gene: TRBV18; clone size: NA; D gene: NA; CDR3 protein: CASSRDTNSNQPQHF; CDR3 DNA: TGTGCCAGCTCCCGCGACACTAATAGCAATCAGCCCCAGCATTTT
J gene: TRBJ2-5; V gene: TRBV5-1; clone size: NA; D gene: NA; CDR3 protein: CASSGGFFQETQYF; CDR3 DNA: TGCGCCAGCAGCGGGGGATTCTTCCAGGAGACCCAGTACTTC
J gene: TRBJ1-3; V gene: TRBV6-1; clone size: NA; D gene: TRBD1; CDR3 protein: CASSEAEYRGTGNTIYF; CDR3 DNA: TGTGCCAGCAGTGAAGCGGAGTACAGGGGGACTGGAAACACCATATATTTT
J gene: TRBJ1-1; V gene: TRBV28; clone size: NA; D gene: NA; CDR3 protein: CASSQVGLLGTEAFF; CDR3 DNA: TGTGCCAGCAGTCAGGTAGGCCTCTTGGGCACTGAAGCTTTCTTT
J gene: TRBJ1-2; V gene: TRBV30; clone size: NA; D gene: NA; CDR3 protein: CAWSGATSAGNYYGYTF; CDR3 DNA: TGTGCCTGGAGCGGGGCCACTAGCGCAGGGAACTACTATGGCTACACCTTC
J gene: TRBJ2-3; V gene: TRBV23-1; clone size: once; D gene: TRBD2; CDR3 protein: CASNLVAGDTDTQYF; CDR3 DNA: TGCGCCAGCAACCTAGTAGCGGGGGACACAGATACGCAGTATTTT
J gene: TRBJ2-5; V gene: TRBV5-1; clone size: NA; D gene: NA; CDR3 protein: CASSLGTTKETQYF; CDR3 DNA: TGCGCCAGCAGCTTGGGGACTACCAAAGAGACCCAGTACTTC
J gene: TRBJ1-5; V gene: TRBV24-1; clone size: NA; D gene: NA; CDR3 protein: CATSEPGRGGNQPQHF; CDR3 DNA: TGTGCCACCAGTGAACCCGGAAGGGGAGGCAATCAGCCCCAGCATTTT
J gene: TRBJ2-1; V gene: TRBV12-3/TRBV12-4; clone size: NA; D gene: NA; CDR3 protein: CASTQNQYNEQFF; CDR3 DNA: TGTGCCAGCACCCAGAACCAGTACAATGAGCAGTTCTTC
J gene: TRBJ2-1; V gene: TRBV21-1; clone size: NA; D gene: NA; CDR3 protein: CDGVKEQFF; CDR3 DNA: TGTGACGGTGTCAAGGAGCAGTTCTTC
J gene: TRBJ1-2; V gene: TRBV28; clone size: NA; D gene: NA; CDR3 protein: CASASLGFYGYTF; CDR3 DNA: TGTGCCAGCGCCTCTTTAGGCTTCTATGGCTACACCTTC